These 27 T cell receptor beta chains share one sample of origin, sequenced in a study of vaccination effects on CD4 cells after COVID-19. Viral peptide pool expansion of antigen-specific CD4+ T cells preceded sequencing in the ViraFEST assay. The culture ran for approximately 10 days before CD4+ T cells were isolated. Each vaccine recipient was nucleocapsid antibody negative and had no prior SARS-CoV-2 infection. These receptors' targets are unknown. Using immunoSEQ multiplex PCR, the repertoire was profiled, and TCRdb retains in-frame clones only, with some absent. The sample lists about 20,000 clones, approximately 70% seen once, with over 7.5% in the top ten. This specimen was CD4+ T cells from PBMCs cultured with HCoV-NL63 spike peptides, taken before COVID-19 vaccination. The receptors shown here come from a human donor who received a COVID-19 vaccine.

The chain links TRBV5-1 to TRBJ2-1, with D perhaps matching TRBD1 (6 bases). Germline assignment: CDR1 SGHRS and CDR2 YFSETQ. V lost 2 bases, J lost 9 bases, and 15 bases lay in between. This CDR3 is 14 amino acids long. CDR3 in amino acids: CASSFQQGSGEQFF. For the CDR3, the DNA is TGCGCCAGCAGCTTTCAACAGGGTTCCGGTGAGCAGTTCTTC.

The V gene is TRBV19, the J gene TRBJ2-1; TRBD2 might be the D (6 bases). V shed 4 bases and J shed 1 base, with 17 bases lying between them. The CDR3 spans 17 residues. Germline CDR1 LNHDA, CDR2 SQIVND (reference sequence). The CDR3 nucleotides are TGTGCCAGTAGTAGAGCGCTAGCGCGGGGTTCCTACAATGAGCAGTTCTTC. Amino acid sequence: CASSRALARGSYNEQFF. Together with reference TRBV19 and TRBJ2-1, the CDR3 gives the full variable domain: DGGITQSPKYLFRKEGQNVTLSCEQNLNHDAMYWYRQDPGQGLRLIYYSQIVNDFQKGDIAEGYSVSREKKESFPLTVTSAQKNPTAFYLCASSRALARGSYNEQFFGPGTRLTVL.

The chain is built from TRBV28 and TRBJ1-2; 10 bases agree with TRBD1. Per germline, CDR1 MDHEN and CDR2 SYDVKM. The CDR3 is 14 amino acids. Trimming cost V 5 bases and J 7 bases; bases outside gene matches: 7. CDR3 in amino acids: CASSLPRDRGGYTF. The DNA for the CDR3 is TGTGCCAGCAGTCTCCCCCGGGACAGGGGTGGCTACACCTTC.

The rearrangement links TRBV7-8 to TRBJ2-1; D is undetermined. CDR1 and CDR2 from the germline V gene are SGHVS and FQNEAQ. This CDR3 spans 12 amino acids. With 8 bases removed from V and 5 bases from J, the gap between germline ends came to 10 bases. The CDR3 DNA reads as TGTGCCAGCGGGGTAGGGAACAATGAGCAGTTCTTC. The encoded protein is CASGVGNNEQFF. The full variable domain, its missing parts supplied by reference TRBV7-8 and TRBJ2-1, is GAGVSQSPRYKVAKRGQDVALRCDPISGHVSLFWYQQALGQGPEFLTYFQNEAQLDKSGLPSDRFFAERPEGSVSTLKIQRTQQEDSAVYLCASGVGNNEQFFGPGTRLTVL.

CDR3 sequence reads: CASSQLQVSVSGNTIYF. CDR3 DNA: TGTGCCAGCAGCCAGTTACAGGTTTCGGTCTCTGGAAACACCATATATTTT. The J gene is TRBJ1-3, the V gene TRBV3-1 (or the pseudogene TRBV3-2); maybe TRBD1 (5 bases). The germline V and J ends were trimmed by 3 bases and 0 bases, with 15 bases remaining between them. CDR3 length: 17 amino acids. Germline V lookup: CDR1 LGHDT, CDR2 YNNKEL (reference sequence).

This clone was recorded a few times. The chain uses TRBV11-2 and TRBJ2-7; D is possibly TRBD2 (5 bases). Between the trimmed V and J ends, which lost 3 bases and 0 bases, there was a span of 12 bases. CDR1 and CDR2 (germline): SGHAT, FQNNGV. CDR3 length: 15 residues. The CDR3 bases are TGTGCCAGCAGCTTGCGCGGGCCTAGCTCCTACGAGCAGTACTTC. This translates into CASSLRGPSSYEQYF.

The V gene is TRBV6-5, the J gene TRBJ1-6; the match to TRBD1 covers 7 bases. This CDR3 is 15 amino acids long. Germline loops: CDR1 MNHEY, CDR2 SVGAGI. V was pared by 6 bases and J by 0 bases, with 2 bases of the junction left unmatched. The CDR3, as DNA: TGTGCCAGCAGGGGACAGAGCTCCTATAATTCACCCCTCCACTTT. It yields the protein CASRGQSSYNSPLHF.

This clone was counted a few times. In DNA, the CDR3 is TGTGCCAGCAGGACAGGGGGCCCCGGGGAGACCCAGTACTTC. Its translation is CASRTGGPGETQYF. This chain joins TRBV6-5 and TRBJ2-5; 10 nucleotides match TRBD1. The CDR3 consists of 14 residues. Trimming cost V 6 bases and J 5 bases; bases outside gene matches: 6. CDR1 and CDR2 (germline): MNHEY, SVGAGI.

This clone was counted a single time. The CDR3 here is CASSAAGTETYEQYF. The CDR3 DNA reads TGTGCCAGCAGCGCCGCCGGGACAGAGACTTACGAGCAGTACTTC. The chain couples TRBV21-1 to TRBJ2-7; the table gives TRBD1 as D, unverified against the DNA. TRBV21-1 is deemed a pseudogene. The CDR3 length is 15 residues.

The chain joins TRBV6-5 to TRBJ2-5, with 8 bases lining up with TRBD2. The CDR3 covers 14 residues. V gave up 6 bases and J gave up 4 bases; unmatched junction bases: 7. CDR1 and CDR2 from the germline V gene are MNHEY and SVGAGI. The CDR3 sequence is CASSKTSALETQYF. In DNA, the CDR3 is TGTGCCAGCAGCAAGACTAGCGCCCTAGAGACCCAGTACTTC.

The DNA of the CDR3 is TGTGCCAGCAGCCAAGATGGACAGGGCTTTCAAGCTTTCTTT. Protein: CASSQDGQGFQAFF. The V and J genes are TRBV3-1 (or the pseudogene TRBV3-2) and TRBJ1-1, with TRBD1 matching over 8 bases. The CDR3 has 14 amino acids. CDR1 is LGHDT, CDR2 YNNKEL, per germline (reference sequence). V shed 0 bases, J shed 9 bases, and the junction held 6 bases outside the gene matches.

This chain joins TRBV2 and TRBJ2-2, with TRBD2 matching over 8 bases. The ends lost 4 bases at V and 7 bases at J; junction bases unmatched: 11. The CDR3 has 16 residues. Germline assignment: CDR1 SNHLY and CDR2 FYNNEI. This CDR3 reads CASSVTSGGAGGELFF. Written as DNA, the CDR3 is TGTGCCAGCAGTGTAACTAGCGGAGGGGCGGGCGGGGAGCTGTTTTTT.

The rearrangement links TRBV29-1 to TRBJ2-5, with TRBD2 matching over 7 bases. V lost 5 bases to trimming and J lost 1 base; unmatched junction nucleotides: 4. This CDR3 region has 13 residues. Looked up from germline, CDR1 is SQVTM and CDR2 is ANQGSEA. In DNA form, the CDR3 reads TGCAGCGTTAATCTAGCGGCCCAAGAGACCCAGTACTTC. Its protein is CSVNLAAQETQYF.

This clone has only one observation. An end of the junction differs from the germline gene, which may be a read error. This rearrangement joins TRBV29-1 to TRBJ2-7; possibly TRBD2 for D (6 bases). CDR1 is SQVTM and CDR2 is ANQGSEA in the germline V gene. CDR3 length: 14 residues. CDR3 sequence: CSVEGVGGSYEQYF. In DNA form, the CDR3 reads TGCAGCGTGGAAGGGGTGGGGGGCTCCTACGAGCAGTACTTC.

This rearrangement joins TRBV19 to TRBJ1-1; unclear D gene. The V end lost 3 bases, the J end lost 0 bases, and 14 bases lay between the germline ends. This CDR3 is built from 16 residues. Looked up from germline, CDR1 is LNHDA and CDR2 is SQIVND (reference sequence). The CDR3 protein is CASSIQDGTMNTEAFF. CDR3 DNA: TGTGCCAGTAGTATCCAGGATGGCACCATGAACACTGAAGCTTTCTTT.

The chain carries TRBV5-1 and TRBJ1-1, with TRBD1 matching over 8 bases. CDR3 size: 16 residues. The V gene end was trimmed by 0 bases and the J gene end by 2 bases; junction bases not matched to a gene: 6. Germline-derived CDR1 and CDR2 are SGHRS and YFSETQ. The CDR3 sequence: CASSLGRDRLNTEAFF. The CDR3 DNA sequence: TGCGCCAGCAGCTTGGGCCGGGACAGGCTCAACACTGAAGCTTTCTTT.

The chain carries TRBV19 and TRBJ1-1; no reliable D call. Per germline, CDR1 LNHDA and CDR2 SQIVND (reference sequence). V lost 6 bases and J lost 1, with 12 bases in between. The CDR3 loop spans 14 amino acids. Here the CDR3 reads CASRQWSGNTEAFF. The CDR3 DNA follows: TGTGCCAGTAGACAGTGGTCGGGGAACACTGAAGCTTTCTTT. The whole variable domain, remainder taken from reference TRBV19 and TRBJ1-1, is DGGITQSPKYLFRKEGQNVTLSCEQNLNHDAMYWYRQDPGQGLRLIYYSQIVNDFQKGDIAEGYSVSREKKESFPLTVTSAQKNPTAFYLCASRQWSGNTEAFFGQGTRLTVV.

The gene calls are TRBV2 and TRBJ2-5, with a weak D call TRBD2 (6 bases). Trimming left V 5 bases short and J 5 bases short, with 9 bases between. The CDR3 covers 12 residues. Per germline, CDR1 SNHLY and CDR2 FYNNEI. The chain's CDR3 is CASSTRGETQYF. Written as DNA, the CDR3 is TGTGCCAGCAGTACCCGGGGGGAGACCCAGTACTTC.

In this sample, this clone turned up once. The rearrangement links TRBV7-2 to TRBJ1-3; no firm D call. The V gene lost 1 base and the J gene lost 0 bases, with 16 bases spanning the gap. Germline V gene lookup returns CDR1 SGHTA and CDR2 FQGNSA. This CDR3 region has 18 residues. The CDR3 sequence is CASSLVQFRVPSGNTIYF. The CDR3 DNA follows: TGTGCCAGCAGCTTAGTACAATTTCGGGTCCCCTCTGGAAACACCATATATTTT. The whole variable domain, remainder taken from reference TRBV7-2 and TRBJ1-3, is GAGVSQSPSNKVTEKGKDVELRCDPISGHTALYWYRQSLGQGLEFLIYFQGNSAPDKSGLPSDRFSAERTGGSVSTLTIQRTQQEDSAVYLCASSLVQFRVPSGNTIYFGEGSWLTVV.

This clone was found a few times. The V call is TRBV5-1, the J call TRBJ1-6; D might be TRBD1 (5 bases). Germline CDR1 SGHRS, CDR2 YFSETQ. The CDR3 loop spans 16 amino acids. V lost 0 bases, J lost 5 bases, and 12 bases lay in between. Here the CDR3 reads CASSLAQGRNNSPLHF. As DNA, the CDR3 is TGCGCCAGCAGCTTGGCCCAGGGACGGAATAATTCACCCCTCCACTTT.

This clone was seen only a few times. The chain recombines TRBV7-2 with TRBJ2-3; 7 bases line up with TRBD1. The CDR3 is 16 residues long. Germline V gene sequence: CDR1 SGHTA, CDR2 FQGNSA. The ends lost 2 bases at V and 3 bases at J; junction bases unmatched: 8. CDR3 nucleotide sequence: TGTGCCAGCAGCTTAACAGGGGATTGGGGGACAGATACGCAGTATTTT. This sequence encodes CASSLTGDWGTDTQYF. The full variable domain, completed using reference TRBV7-2 and TRBJ2-3, is GAGVSQSPSNKVTEKGKDVELRCDPISGHTALYWYRQSLGQGLEFLIYFQGNSAPDKSGLPSDRFSAERTGGSVSTLTIQRTQQEDSAVYLCASSLTGDWGTDTQYFGPGTRLTVL.

The gene calls are TRBV20-1 and TRBJ2-5, with 8 bases lining up with TRBD2. V shed 3 bases, J shed 5 bases, and the junction held 11 bases outside the gene matches. The CDR3 has 15 residues. CDR1 is DFQATT and CDR2 is SNEGSKA in the germline V gene (reference sequence). DNA for the CDR3: TGCAGTGCTAGTGGGCGAACACGGGGGGGGGAGACCCAGTACTTC. Protein sequence: CSASGRTRGGETQYF.

This rearrangement joins TRBV11-2 to TRBJ1-1; a weak D match, TRBD1 (5 bases). Germline lookup yields CDR1 SGHAT and CDR2 FQNNGV. The CDR3 runs to 15 residues. With 5 bases removed from V and 4 bases from J, the gap between germline ends came to 17 bases. CDR3 sequence (DNA): TGTGCCAGCAGCGAAAACGGGGGGTTGGGCACTGAAGCTTTCTTT. Its translation: CASSENGGLGTEAFF.

This chain connects TRBV5-1 to TRBJ2-1; maybe TRBD1 (5 bases). The germline CDR1 and CDR2 sequences are SGHRS and YFSETQ. The CDR3 length is 15 residues. V lost 0 bases and J lost 5, with 12 bases in between. Here the CDR3 DNA reads TGCGCCAGCAGCTTGGAACGCAGCAGGGACAATGAGCAGTTCTTC. Amino acid sequence: CASSLERSRDNEQFF. Looking up the rest from reference TRBV5-1 and TRBJ2-1 gives the full variable domain: KAGVTQTPRYLIKTRGQQVTLSCSPISGHRSVSWYQQTPGQGLQFLFEYFSETQRNKGNFPGRFSGRQFSNSRSEMNVSTLELGDSALYLCASSLERSRDNEQFFGPGTRLTVL.

This rearrangement joins TRBV6-5 to TRBJ1-4; TRBD1 matches at 7 bases. Germline V gene data show CDR1 as MNHEY and CDR2 as SVGAGI. Trimming cost V 5 bases and J 10 bases; bases outside gene matches: 10. The CDR3 covers 14 residues. The CDR3 reads CASSIQQGFGKLFF. The CDR3 nucleotides read TGTGCCAGCAGTATACAACAGGGGTTCGGAAAACTGTTTTTT.

The chain carries TRBV3-1 (or the pseudogene TRBV3-2) and TRBJ1-2; D is unclear. Germline V gene data show CDR1 as LGHDT and CDR2 as YNNKEL (reference sequence). The CDR3 length is 15 residues. V was shortened by 1 base and J by 0 bases, with 9 bases between the two germline ends. The CDR3 region has the DNA TGTGCCAGCAGCCAAGGGCTGACCTCTAACTATGGCTACACCTTC. Translating it yields CASSQGLTSNYGYTF.

This clone was counted only a few times. The V gene is TRBV3-1 (or the pseudogene TRBV3-2), the J gene TRBJ1-3; possibly TRBD1 for D (5 bases). The V gene's germline CDR1 is LGHDT and CDR2 YNNKEL (reference sequence). Trimming pared 4 bases from V and 4 bases from J, leaving 14 bases between. This CDR3 has 15 amino acids. CDR3 in amino acids: CASSLAGTAGNTIYF. The CDR3 region has the DNA TGTGCCAGCAGCCTAGCCGGGACGGCAGGAAACACCATATATTTT.